Included here is one TCR beta chain sequence, with context. Its recognized antigen is unknown. No quality values exist for individual bases; no much larger clone is one base distant. This sample was included in a study of graft-versus-host responses after intestinal transplantation (TCRdb year 2021). The study in broad terms: Recipients received multivisceral, liver-intestinal, or isolated intestinal transplants. Every recipient was given anti-thymocyte globulin induction, then maintenance tacrolimus and steroids for around three years. After intestinal transplantation, graft-versus-host and host-versus-graft alloreactive T cell clones were followed in the graft, circulation and bone marrow using bulk TCR-beta CDR3 sequencing. Alloreactive clones were identified by sequencing pre-transplant mixed lymphocyte reaction products and comparing these products with unstimulated pre-transplant donor and recipient T cells. The cohort enrolled about two dozen intestinal transplant recipients, one of whom was a retransplant, and 3 patients without pretransplant specimens were excluded. Donor T cell macrochimerism was defined as a peak of at least 4% donor T cells among recipient peripheral blood mononuclear cells. Rather than going through the commercial service, samples from three later patients were sequenced in-house on an Illumina MiSeq and processed with MiXCR. General study outcomes and caveats: In the allografts of patients with donor T cell macrochimerism, GvH to HvG T cell clonal ratios were high. Conclusions were limited by the relatively low number and heterogeneity of intestinal transplant patients. Early after transplant, peak levels of circulating GvH clones were associated with declines in HvG clones. GvH clones were detected in recipient bone marrow, and some of these GvH clones were observed earlier in ileal mucosa or blood, consistent with an intestinal mucosal origin.

V and J are trimmed by 3 bases and 9 bases, and the gene matches miss 21 bases of the junction. CDR1 and CDR2, per the germline V gene (reference sequence), are SEHNR and FQNEAQ. Including the terminal cysteine and phenylalanine, the CDR3 comprises 19 residues. Only the CDR3 DNA stays, 57 bases, in frame from base 1. In the first month after transplant, blood samples were collected up to 4 times, and after that at least monthly when available. The library relied on the immunoSEQ multiplex PCR assay. For most patients, genomic DNA was subjected to high-throughput TCR-beta CDR3 sequencing by Adaptive Biotechnologies. Processing in the source paper ran as follows. TCR sequencing data for 15 to 20 patients were retrieved from Adaptive's ImmunoSEQ software; a few other patients were processed with MiXCR and VDJtools. CDR3 nucleotide sequences shared between donor and recipient were removed because their origin could not be assigned. Alloreactive clones required at least 2-fold expansion over unstimulated cells and minimum CFSE-low frequency of 0.002% (template counts) or 0.001% (read counts). Clones detected in sequenced pre-transplant spleen, lymph node, or MLR CFSE-low populations of the donor or recipient were defined as mappable. The cumulative frequency of alloreactive clones was calculated as a percentage of all sequences, weighted by copy number. TCRdb mirrors the immuneACCESS table, restricted to in-frame sequences. Some clones are absent from its copies; in checked studies, under half trace to an unresolved V gene, and the reason for the others is unknown. V and J calls plus clone size are reproduced from that table; the DNA served to infer D and trimming. The sample records roughly 46,000 clones, over 85% of which are singletons. The top ten constitute more than 4.5% of the sample.

This TCR derives from a human patient who received an intestinal transplant, so some T cells may come from the graft donor. The specimen comprised PBMCs, sampled 750 to 800 days after a first intestinal transplant, on the day of a second. The chain employs TRBV7-9 and TRBJ2-1; the central 9 bases match TRBD2. CDR3 loop: CASSFGYPGGRGTTTEQFF. The sequenced DNA: TGTGCCAGCAGCTTCGGTTATCCGGGCGGGAGGGGAACCACCACTGAGCAGTTCTTC.